The 22 T cell receptor beta chains presented below share a single source sample, sequenced in a study of PD-1 blockade in mismatch repair-deficient tumors. Assay used: immunoSEQ multiplex PCR; TCRdb lists only in-frame clones, some missing. The data contain about 79,000 clones, roughly 80% of them singletons. The sequenced sample was peripheral blood, obtained 44 weeks after starting pembrolizumab. The source is an adult with mismatch repair-deficient cancer.

V usage is TRBV7-6 and J usage is TRBJ2-1; 13 bases are shared with TRBD2. Trimming cost V 4 bases and J 7 bases; bases outside gene matches: 16. Germline CDR1 is SGHVS and CDR2 is FNYEAQ. The CDR3 length is 19 residues. The chain's CDR3 is CASSSPPPLLAGGGNEQFF. CDR3 in DNA: TGTGCCAGCAGCTCCCCCCCTCCATTACTAGCGGGAGGGGGTAATGAGCAGTTCTTC.

V usage is TRBV7-9 and J usage is TRBJ2-1, with 11 bases lining up with TRBD2. The CDR3 spans 16 residues. With V trimmed by 1 base and J by 8 bases, 7 bases remained unmatched. The germline CDR1 and CDR2 sequences are SEHNR and FQNEAQ (reference sequence). CDR3 sequence: CASSLELAGEGDEQFF. The CDR3 nucleotides are TGTGCCAGCAGCTTAGAACTAGCGGGAGAAGGCGATGAGCAGTTCTTC.

Only one count was recorded for this clone. The chain employs TRBV21-1 and TRBJ2-7; the table's D gene call, TRBD1, was not cross checked with the DNA. TRBV21-1 is noted as a pseudogene. This CDR3 has 13 residues. The CDR3: CAIKDRNSYEQYF. The CDR3, as DNA: TGTGCCATCAAGGACAGGAACTCCTACGAGCAGTACTTC.

The chain couples TRBV7-3 to TRBJ2-7, with unresolved D. There are 11 residues in the CDR3. The germline CDR1 and CDR2 sequences are SGHTA and FQGTGA. V shed 5 bases and J shed 3 bases, with 5 bases lying between them. This chain's CDR3 is CASSPGYEQYF. The CDR3 DNA sequence: TGTGCCAGCAGCCCCGGCTACGAGCAGTACTTC.

In this sample, this clone turned up a few times. The gene calls are TRBV11-3 and TRBJ2-3, with D uncertain. V shed 2 bases and J shed 0 bases, with 6 bases lying between them. Germline CDR1 SGHNT, CDR2 YENEEA. The CDR3 covers 14 residues. CDR3 sequence reads: CASSLLRSTDTQYF. The CDR3 DNA sequence: TGTGCCAGCAGCTTACTTCGTAGCACAGATACGCAGTATTTT. Complete variable domain (other parts from reference TRBV11-3 and TRBJ2-3): EAGVVQSPRYKIIEKKQPVAFWCNPISGHNTLYWYLQNLGQGPELLIRYENEEAVDDSQLPKDRFSAERLKGVDSTLKIQPAELGDSAVYLCASSLLRSTDTQYFGPGTRLTVL.

This clone turned up a few times. The V and J genes are TRBV18 and TRBJ2-7; no firm D call. V was trimmed by 6 bases and J by 2 bases, leaving 11 bases between them. CDR3 size: 13 residues. Germline CDR1 KGHSH, CDR2 LQKENI. CDR3 in DNA: TGTGCCAGCTCGGGGATAGCAGCCTACGAGCAGTACTTC. Encoded protein: CASSGIAAYEQYF.

With respect to this clone: The junction does not match germline at one end; this may be a read error. The chain joins TRBV7-7 to TRBJ2-5; 9 positions agree with TRBD2. CDR1 and CDR2 (germline): SSHAT, FNYEAQ (reference sequence). The CDR3 length is 14 residues. CDR3 DNA sequence: TGTGCTAGCAGTCCCGGGACTAGCAGAGAGACCCAGTACTTC. Amino acid sequence: CASSPGTSRETQYF.

The chain employs TRBV13 and TRBJ2-5; maybe TRBD1 (6 bases). V lost 2 bases and J lost 7, with 17 bases in between. CDR1 is PRHDT, CDR2 FYEKMQ, per germline (reference sequence). This CDR3 has 15 residues. The CDR3 bases are TGTGCCAGCAGCTTATCGGAGAGGGACACAGGGACCCAGTACTTC. It translates to CASSLSERDTGTQYF. The whole variable domain, filled in from reference TRBV13 and TRBJ2-5, reads AAGVIQSPRHLIKEKRETATLKCYPIPRHDTVYWYQQGPGQDPQFLISFYEKMQSDKGSIPDRFSAQQFSDYHSELNMSSLELGDSALYFCASSLSERDTGTQYFGPGTRLLVL.

The chain uses TRBV19 and TRBJ2-2; D perhaps matches TRBD2 (7 bases). Per the germline V gene, CDR1 is LNHDA and CDR2 is SQIVND (reference sequence). The CDR3 totals 15 residues. V gave up 6 bases and J gave up 4 bases, with 15 bases separating them. The CDR3 loop reads CASRRGEGRTGELFF. The CDR3, as DNA: TGTGCCAGTAGGAGGGGGGAGGGCCGCACCGGGGAGCTGTTTTTT.

The sample holds one count of this clone. The chain joins TRBV5-1 to TRBJ2-1; D is ambiguous. V lost 4 bases to trimming and J lost 7 bases, with 9 bases between them. Germline V gene lookup returns CDR1 SGHRS and CDR2 YFSETQ. The length of the CDR3 is 12 residues. CDR3 bases: TGCGCCAGCAGCCCCCTGCGTAATGAGCAGTTCTTC. As protein: CASSPLRNEQFF.

The V and J genes are TRBV9 and TRBJ1-5; no reliable D call. Germline V gene data show CDR1 as SGDLS and CDR2 as YYNGEE. Trimming left V 3 bases short and J 1 base short, with 5 bases between. The CDR3 covers 13 residues. The CDR3 loop reads CASSDGSNQPQHF. CDR3 bases: TGTGCCAGCAGCGACGGGAGCAATCAGCCCCAGCATTTT.

The CDR3 loop is CASSLGGRLNYGYTF. CDR3 coding DNA: TGTGCCAGCAGCTTAGGGGGCAGGTTAAACTATGGCTACACCTTC. This sequence joins TRBV7-9 and TRBJ1-2, with D possibly matching TRBD1 (5 bases). The V end was cut by 1 base, the J end by 2 bases, with 11 bases between. The CDR3 totals 15 residues. CDR1 is SEHNR, CDR2 FQNEAQ, per germline (reference sequence). Based on the CDR3 plus reference TRBV7-9 and TRBJ1-2, the full variable domain is DTGVSQNPRHKITKRGQNVTFRCDPISEHNRLYWYRQTLGQGPEFLTYFQNEAQLEKSRLLSDRFSAERPKGSFSTLEIQRTEQGDSAMYLCASSLGGRLNYGYTFGSGTRLTVV.

This clone was observed a few times. The chain couples TRBV29-1 to TRBJ2-7, with D hard to call. V was clipped by 6 bases and J by 2 bases, with 11 bases between them. Germline lookup yields CDR1 SQVTM and CDR2 ANQGSEA. There are 12 residues in the CDR3. CDR3 region: CSVGLTPYEQYF. The CDR3 DNA reads as TGCAGCGTAGGGTTAACCCCCTACGAGCAGTACTTC.

This clone was found once. A read error is likely here: a far larger clone is one base away. This chain connects TRBV5-1 to TRBJ2-3, with a tentative D call TRBD2 (5 bases). This CDR3 region has 13 residues. V was trimmed by 2 bases and J by 6 bases, leaving 10 bases between them. Germline V gene lookup returns CDR1 SGHRS and CDR2 YFSETQ. Written as DNA, the CDR3 is TGCGCCAGCAGCTTAACTAGTTGGGATACGCAGTATTTT. Its protein product is CASSLTSWDTQYF.

J is TRBJ2-4 and V is TRBV13; 8 bases map to TRBD1. The CDR3 sequence is 21 residues long. The junction had 17 bases not matched to a gene; V was cut back by 1 base and J by 0 bases. Germline values: CDR1 PRHDT, CDR2 FYEKMQ (reference sequence). The CDR3 sequence: CASSLVGEGQGPRRAKNIQYF. The CDR3 coding sequence is TGTGCCAGCAGCTTAGTCGGCGAAGGACAGGGACCTCGAAGAGCCAAAAACATTCAGTACTTC.

J is TRBJ2-3 and V is TRBV9; 9 positions agree with TRBD2. Germline CDR1 is SGDLS and CDR2 is YYNGEE. The CDR3 loop spans 16 amino acids. V gave up 0 bases and J gave up 1 base; unmatched junction bases: 3. CDR3 protein: CASSVGLAGRTDTQYF. CDR3 sequence (DNA): TGTGCCAGCAGCGTAGGGCTAGCGGGACGCACAGATACGCAGTATTTT.

This clone was counted a single time. The chain couples TRBV7-3 to TRBJ2-1; 9 bases are a match to TRBD2. This CDR3 has 18 residues. After removal of 2 bases from V and 0 bases from J, the junction contained 8 bases not matched to a gene. Germline V gene lookup returns CDR1 SGHTA and CDR2 FQGTGA. The CDR3 bases are TGTGCCAGCAGCTTACGCGGGAGGGCCCTGAGCTCCTACAATGAGCAGTTCTTC. Translation: CASSLRGRALSSYNEQFF.

This clone was observed a few times. The J gene is TRBJ2-7, the V gene TRBV7-3; 8 positions match TRBD2. CDR1 and CDR2 (germline): SGHTA, FQGTGA. The trim removed 0 bases at V and 2 bases at J, leaving 6 bases unmatched. There are 16 residues in the CDR3. The CDR3: CASSLTPSGSTYEQYF. The CDR3 nucleotides are TGTGCCAGCAGCTTAACGCCTAGCGGGTCGACCTACGAGCAGTACTTC.

The J gene is TRBJ1-1, the V gene TRBV7-8, with 7 bases fitting TRBD1. CDR3 length equals 15 residues. Germline values: CDR1 SGHVS, CDR2 FQNEAQ. Trimming at V came to 1 base and at J to 6 bases, leaving 8 bases not matched to a gene. CDR3 in amino acids: CASSLGVGQDAEAFF. For the CDR3, the DNA is TGTGCCAGCAGCTTAGGGGTCGGACAGGACGCTGAAGCTTTCTTT.

J is TRBJ2-5 and V is TRBV7-9; possibly TRBD1 for D (6 bases). Trimming stripped 8 bases from V and 0 bases from J, with 10 bases between. The CDR3 spans 13 residues. Germline V CDR1 and CDR2: SEHNR, FQNEAQ (reference sequence). The CDR3: CASLGANQETQYF. In DNA form, the CDR3 reads TGTGCCAGCTTGGGGGCAAACCAAGAGACCCAGTACTTC.

The DNA of the CDR3 is TGTGCCAGCTCACCACCGACGGGCTACGAGCAGTACTTC. Encoded protein: CASSPPTGYEQYF. The rearrangement links TRBV18 to TRBJ2-7, with D uncertain. This CDR3 region has 13 residues. Germline CDR1 KGHSH, CDR2 LQKENI. V was trimmed by 0 bases and J by 3 bases, leaving 6 bases between them.

The chain employs TRBV7-9 and TRBJ2-7; no reliable D call. Germline V gene data show CDR1 as SEHNR and CDR2 as FQNEAQ (reference sequence). Between the trimmed V and J ends, which lost 3 bases and 2 bases, there was a span of 5 bases. This CDR3 comprises 12 residues. The CDR3 loop is CASSFVAYEQYF. For the CDR3, the DNA is TGTGCCAGCAGCTTCGTTGCCTACGAGCAGTACTTC.